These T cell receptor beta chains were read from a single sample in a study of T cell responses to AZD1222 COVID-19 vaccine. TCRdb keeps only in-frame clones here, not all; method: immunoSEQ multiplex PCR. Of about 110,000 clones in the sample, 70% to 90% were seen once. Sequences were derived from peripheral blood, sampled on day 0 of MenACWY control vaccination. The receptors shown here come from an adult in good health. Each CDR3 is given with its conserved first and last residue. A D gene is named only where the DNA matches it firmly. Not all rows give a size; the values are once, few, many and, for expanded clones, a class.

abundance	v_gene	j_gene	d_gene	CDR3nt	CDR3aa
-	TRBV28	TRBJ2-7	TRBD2	TGTGCCAGCAGTCCAGCCGGGACTAGGGAATACGAGCAGTACTTC	CASSPAGTREYEQYF
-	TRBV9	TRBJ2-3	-	TGTGCCAGCAGCGTAGGCCCGGCCACAGATACGCAGTATTTT	CASSVGPATDTQYF
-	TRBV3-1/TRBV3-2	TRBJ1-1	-	TGTGCCAGCCGAACGGTCGGGGGGAACACTGAAGCTTTCTTT	CASRTVGGNTEAFF
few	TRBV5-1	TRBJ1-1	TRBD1	TGCGCCAGCAGACCTCAGACAGGGGCGTTGGTGAACACTGAAGCTTTCTTT	CASRPQTGALVNTEAFF
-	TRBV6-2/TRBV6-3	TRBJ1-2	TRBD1	TGTGCCAGCAGTTATAGGGGGCCGGCCGGTGGCTACACCTTC	CASSYRGPAGGYTF
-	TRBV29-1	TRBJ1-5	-	TGCAGCGTTGCTTCTGATAGCAATCAGCCCCAGCATTTT	CSVASDSNQPQHF
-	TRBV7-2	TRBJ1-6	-	TGTGCCAGCAGCTTGGGGGGCAGGGGTAATTCACCCCTCCACTTT	CASSLGGRGNSPLHF
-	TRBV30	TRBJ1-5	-	TGTGCCTGGACCCACGGCGGGAATCAGCCCCAGCATTTT	CAWTHGGNQPQHF
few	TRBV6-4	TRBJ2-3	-	TGTGCCAGCAGTGAGGGTGCGGAGGGGGCAGATACGCAGTATTTT	CASSEGAEGADTQYF
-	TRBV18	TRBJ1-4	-	TGTGCCAGCTCACTTCAGACCTGGGCAACTAATGAAAAACTGTTTTTT	CASSLQTWATNEKLFF
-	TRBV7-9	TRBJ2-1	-	TGTGCCAGCAGCTTAGCCACCCAGAGTCACTACAATGAGCAGTTCTTC	CASSLATQSHYNEQFF
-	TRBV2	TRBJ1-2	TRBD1	TGTGCCAGCAGTGAAAACAGGGGGCTAGGGGGCTACACCTTC	CASSENRGLGGYTF
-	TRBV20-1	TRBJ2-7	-	TGCAGTGCTAGATTTAGTTACGAGCAGTACTTC	CSARFSYEQYF
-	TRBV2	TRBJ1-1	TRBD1	TGTGCCAGCAGTGAAAGGGGGCAGACCTTATTGAACACTGAAGCTTTCTTT	CASSERGQTLLNTEAFF
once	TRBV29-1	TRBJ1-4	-	TGCAGCTACCGGGGACCTAATGAAAAACTGTTTTTT	CSYRGPNEKLFF
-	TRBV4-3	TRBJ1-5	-	TGCGCCAGCAGCCAAGACGGCAATCAGCCCCAGCATTTT	CASSQDGNQPQHF
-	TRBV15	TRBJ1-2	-	TGTGCCACCAGCAGAGATTCCGCAGGGGACTATGGCTACACCTTC	CATSRDSAGDYGYTF
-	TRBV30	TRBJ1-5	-	TGTGCCTGGAGCGAACCACAGGGACGGAATCTGCCCCAGCATTTT	CAWSEPQGRNLPQHF
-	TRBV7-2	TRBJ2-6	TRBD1	TGTGCCAGCAGCTTGGGTACAGGGGGGTGGGCCAACGTCCTGACTTTC	CASSLGTGGWANVLTF
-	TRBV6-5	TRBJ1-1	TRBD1	TGTGCCAGCAGTTCGACAGGGAGAACTGAAGCTTTCTTT	CASSSTGRTEAFF
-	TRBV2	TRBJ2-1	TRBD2	TGTGCCAGCAGTGTTGCGGGGGGGTACAATGAGCAGTTCTTC	CASSVAGGYNEQFF
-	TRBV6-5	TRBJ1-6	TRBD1	TGTGCCAGCAGTTACAGGGGACAGCATAATTCACCCCTCCACTTT	CASSYRGQHNSPLHF
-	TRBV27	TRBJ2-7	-	TGTGCCAGCAGCCTCTTCCACCCCTCCTACGAGCAGTACTTC	CASSLFHPSYEQYF
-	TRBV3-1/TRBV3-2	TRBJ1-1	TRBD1	TGTGCCAGCAGCCAAGGATTTCAGGGGGCTCGCACTGAAGCTTTCTTT	CASSQGFQGARTEAFF
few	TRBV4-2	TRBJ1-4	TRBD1	TGTGCCAGCAGCCAGGACAGGACAACTAATGAAAAACTGTTTTTT	CASSQDRTTNEKLFF
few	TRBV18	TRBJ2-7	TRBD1	TGTGCCAGCTCAGGGGGACAGCACTACGAGCAGTACTTC	CASSGGQHYEQYF
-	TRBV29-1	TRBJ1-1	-	TGCAGCGTTGTCCCCCAGGGAACTGAAGCTTTCTTT	CSVVPQGTEAFF
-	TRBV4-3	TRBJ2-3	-	TGCGCCAGCAGCCAAGATTCCGGGGATACGCAGTATTTT	CASSQDSGDTQYF
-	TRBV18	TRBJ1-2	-	TGTGCCAGCTCACAGGCCGGATTAAATTATGGCTACACCTTC	CASSQAGLNYGYTF
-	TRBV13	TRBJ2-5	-	TGTGCCAGCAGCGCCGGGACCTTGGGAGAGACCCAGTACTTC	CASSAGTLGETQYF
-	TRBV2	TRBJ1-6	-	TGTGCCAGCAGTGAATTAGCAGGGGCCAATTCACCCCTCCACTTT	CASSELAGANSPLHF
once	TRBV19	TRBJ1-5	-	TGTGCCAGTAGTATAGCCGACCTCAATCAGCCCCAGCATTTT	CASSIADLNQPQHF
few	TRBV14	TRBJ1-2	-	TGTGCCAGCAGCCAAGTCGAACTCGACCATAACTATGGCTACACCTTC	CASSQVELDHNYGYTF
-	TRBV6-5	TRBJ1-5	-	TGTGCCAGCAGAGACCGAACGGGGGCGCAGCCCCAGCATTTT	CASRDRTGAQPQHF
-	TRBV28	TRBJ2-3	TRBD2	TGTGCCAGCAGAGGGAGGGCAGATACGCAGTATTTT	CASRGRADTQYF